These 22 T cell receptor beta chains share one sample of origin, sequenced in a study of CD8+ T cells in alopecia areata. The treatment: oral pan-JAK inhibitor, 5-10 mg twice daily. RNA, once extracted, was reverse transcribed into cDNA for use as the sequencing template. The table came from immunoSEQ multiplex PCR; TCRdb's copy has only in-frame clones and leaves some out. Of around 100,000 clones in the sample, around 86% were seen once. The specimen comprised CD8+ T cells sorted from blood, sampled at roughly week 30, from a patient treated with tofacitinib. Every receptor here comes from a human donor with alopecia areata.

This sequence joins TRBV5-1 and TRBJ2-4; 9 bases map to TRBD1. Germline-derived CDR1 and CDR2 are SGHRS and YFSETQ. The junction had 6 bases not matched to a gene; V was cut back by 4 bases and J by 1 base. The CDR3 extends over 16 amino acids. Here the CDR3 DNA reads TGCGCCAGCAGCCCGGGACAGGGTGGGGCCAAAAACATTCAGTACTTC. Its protein is CASSPGQGGAKNIQYF.

The rearrangement joins TRBV19 to TRBJ2-7; the match to TRBD2 covers 10 bases. The CDR3 loop spans 15 amino acids. Germline-derived CDR1 and CDR2 are LNHDA and SQIVND (reference sequence). V was pared by 5 bases and J by 3 bases, with 7 bases of the junction left unmatched. DNA of the CDR3: TGTGCCAGTAGTCCCCTAGCGGGAGATCTCTACGAGCAGTACTTC. It yields the protein CASSPLAGDLYEQYF.

V usage is TRBV7-9 and J usage is TRBJ2-7; D may be TRBD1 (5 bases). The CDR3 totals 12 residues. Per the germline V gene, CDR1 is SEHNR and CDR2 is FQNEAQ (reference sequence). The V end lost 5 bases, the J end lost 5 bases, and 10 bases lay between the germline ends. Written as DNA, the CDR3 is TGTGCCAGCAGCGTCCAGGGAAACGAGCAGTACTTC. Encoded protein: CASSVQGNEQYF.

The CDR3 DNA sequence: TGTGCCAGCAGCGTAGGTGGAAGAAATGAGCAGTTCTTC. It codes for CASSVGGRNEQFF. The chain links TRBV9 to TRBJ2-1; no firm D call. The ends were cut back, 0 bases at V and 7 bases at J, with 8 bases in the middle. The CDR3 has 13 residues. Per the germline V gene, CDR1 is SGDLS and CDR2 is YYNGEE.

This chain links TRBV18 with TRBJ2-1, with D perhaps TRBD2 (5 bases). The ends were cut back, 2 bases at V and 10 bases at J, with 12 bases in the middle. The CDR3 sequence is 13 residues long. Per germline, CDR1 KGHSH and CDR2 LQKENI. The CDR3 region is CASSPGSLEEQFF. As DNA, the CDR3 is TGTGCCAGCTCACCAGGGAGTCTGGAGGAGCAGTTCTTC.

V and J are TRBV7-8 and TRBJ2-7, with 10 bases matching TRBD2. V lost 2 bases to trimming and J lost 7 bases; unmatched junction nucleotides: 8. Germline lookup yields CDR1 SGHVS and CDR2 FQNEAQ. The length of the CDR3 is 15 residues. The CDR3 reads CASSLPSGSRSEQYF. Written as DNA, the CDR3 is TGTGCCAGCAGCTTACCTAGCGGGAGTCGAAGTGAGCAGTACTTC.

This chain uses TRBV5-6 with TRBJ2-7, with 8 bases fitting TRBD2. The junction had 3 bases not matched to a gene; V was cut back by 4 bases and J by 0 bases. This CDR3 is built from 14 residues. CDR1 and CDR2 (germline): SGHDT, YYEEEE. Written as DNA, the CDR3 is TGTGCCAGCAGCGGCAGCGGGAGCTCCTACGAGCAGTACTTC. This translates into CASSGSGSSYEQYF.

The V and J genes are TRBV6-6 and TRBJ2-7; possibly TRBD2 for D (6 bases). Germline CDR1 reads MNHNY; CDR2 reads SVGAGI (reference sequence). The CDR3 loop spans 15 amino acids. The V gene lost 6 bases and the J gene lost 3 bases, with 18 bases spanning the gap. The CDR3 DNA sequence: TGTGCCAGCAGCTCTTCGAGGGACGGGAGCTACGAGCAGTACTTC. Encoded protein: CASSSSRDGSYEQYF.

The chain employs TRBV6-1 and TRBJ2-1; D not resolved. The germline V gene has CDR1 MNHNS and CDR2 SASEGT. The CDR3 contains 16 residues. The ends were cut back, 2 bases at V and 1 base at J, with 12 bases in the middle. The CDR3: CASSESMVSSYNEQFF. CDR3 DNA sequence: TGTGCCAGCAGTGAATCTATGGTGTCTTCCTACAATGAGCAGTTCTTC.

This chain joins TRBV14 and TRBJ2-1; no clear D gene. CDR1 and CDR2 from the germline V gene are SGHDN and FVKESK. The CDR3 is 12 amino acids. The ends were cut back, 0 bases at V and 10 bases at J, with 7 bases in the middle. Written as DNA, the CDR3 is TGTGCCAGCAGCCAAGATACCAGGGAGCAGTTCTTC. Translation gives CASSQDTREQFF. Drawing the rest from reference TRBV14 and TRBJ2-1, the complete variable domain is EAGVTQFPSHSVIEKGQTVTLRCDPISGHDNLYWYRRVMGKEIKFLLHFVKESKQDESGMPNNRFLAERTGGTYSTLKVQPAELEDSGVYFCASSQDTREQFFGPGTRLTVL.

V usage is TRBV4-1 and J usage is TRBJ2-1; 8 nucleotides align to TRBD2. CDR1 is MGHRA and CDR2 is YSYEKL in the germline V gene. The trim removed 1 base at V and 13 bases at J, leaving 6 bases unmatched. The CDR3 totals 13 residues. CDR3 sequence (DNA): TGCGCCAGCAGCCAAGCCCCGGGACTAGACCAGTTCTTC. Its protein product is CASSQAPGLDQFF.

The rearrangement joins TRBV10-1 to TRBJ1-2, with 12 nucleotides matching TRBD1. Germline loops: CDR1 WNHNN, CDR2 SYGVQD (reference sequence). V was clipped by 6 bases and J by 13 bases; unmatched bases: 9. This CDR3 contains 13 residues. The CDR3 here is CASRPPGQGACTF. DNA of the CDR3: TGCGCCAGCAGACCTCCGGGACAGGGGGCCTGCACCTTC.

This clone showed up just once. The chain is built from TRBV5-4 and TRBJ2-5; unclear D gene. The germline V gene encodes CDR1 SGHNT and CDR2 YYREEE (reference sequence). The V end lost 3 bases, the J end lost 1 base, and 4 bases lay between the germline ends. The CDR3 totals 12 residues. The CDR3 nucleotides are TGTGCCAGCAGCTCAGGCCAAGAGACCCAGTACTTC. Translated, it gives CASSSGQETQYF. Based on the CDR3 plus reference TRBV5-4 and TRBJ2-5, the full variable domain is ETGVTQSPTHLIKTRGQQVTLRCSSQSGHNTVSWYQQALGQGPQFIFQYYREEENGRGNFPPRFSGLQFPNYSSELNVNALELDDSALYLCASSSGQETQYFGPGTRLLVL.

This chain links TRBV19 with TRBJ2-1; 7 nucleotides match TRBD2. The V and J ends lost 3 bases and 12 bases, in that order; junction bases with no gene match: 11. The germline V gene has CDR1 LNHDA and CDR2 SQIVND (reference sequence). The CDR3 length is 14 residues. The DNA of the CDR3 is TGTGCCAGTAGTATCCAATGGGAGGGGCCAGCGCAGTTCTTC. As protein: CASSIQWEGPAQFF.

J is TRBJ2-3 and V is TRBV7-6, with D perhaps matching TRBD2 (6 bases). Trimming removed 1 base at V and 4 bases at J, with 15 bases between. Germline V CDR1 and CDR2: SGHVS, FNYEAQ. This CDR3 contains 16 residues. In nucleotides, the CDR3 is TGTGCCAGCAGCTTAGTGTTGGGCGGGGCATCAGATACGCAGTATTTT. This encodes CASSLVLGGASDTQYF.

This clone was observed a few times. V is TRBV18 and J is TRBJ1-6, with a tentative D call TRBD1 (6 bases). CDR3 size: 12 residues. The germline V gene has CDR1 KGHSH and CDR2 LQKENI. Trimming took off 3 bases at V and 11 bases at J, with 8 bases between the two ends. CDR3 sequence (DNA): TGTGCCAGCTCACCGGAGGGGGCACCCCTCCACTTT. It codes for CASSPEGAPLHF.

The rearrangement links TRBV19 to TRBJ2-3; TRBD2 might be the D (5 bases). The CDR3 is 16 residues long. The germline CDR1 and CDR2 sequences are LNHDA and SQIVND (reference sequence). V shed 3 bases and J shed 2 bases, with 15 bases lying between them. CDR3 nucleotide sequence: TGTGCCAGTAGTATGGGAGTGACTTCGCTCACAGATACGCAGTATTTT. This translates into CASSMGVTSLTDTQYF.

The chain employs TRBV28 and TRBJ1-2; 10 bases match TRBD1. Germline CDR1 and CDR2: MDHEN and SYDVKM. The CDR3 covers 15 residues. The J segment lost 0 bases and the V segment lost 7 bases, leaving 5 bases of the junction unmatched. The CDR3 coding sequence is TGTGCCAGCAACGGGGGGACAGGGGCTAACTATGGCTACACCTTC. It translates to CASNGGTGANYGYTF.

The V call is TRBV6-6, the J call TRBJ2-7, with 7 nucleotides matching TRBD1. The CDR3 contains 15 residues. The V gene's germline CDR1 is MNHNY and CDR2 SVGAGI (reference sequence). The J segment lost 0 bases and the V segment lost 5 bases, leaving 7 bases of the junction unmatched. This CDR3 reads CASSPGTVSSYEQYF. In DNA, the CDR3 is TGTGCCAGCAGTCCCGGGACAGTTAGCTCCTACGAGCAGTACTTC.

The V gene is TRBV25-1, the J gene TRBJ2-3; D is undetermined. The CDR3 covers 11 residues. CDR1 and CDR2 from the germline V gene are MGHDK and SYGVNS. The V and J ends lost 7 bases and 7 bases respectively, with 9 bases between them. The CDR3 nucleotides are TGTGCCAGCATGTACTGGAATACGCAGTATTTT. The encoded protein is CASMYWNTQYF. Using reference TRBV25-1 and TRBJ2-3 for the parts outside the CDR3, the full variable domain is EADIYQTPRYLVIGTGKKITLECSQTMGHDKMYWYQQDPGMELHLIHYSYGVNSTEKGDLSSESTVSRIRTEHFPLTLESARPSHTSQYLCASMYWNTQYFGPGTRLTVL.

The rearrangement joins TRBV6-5 to TRBJ2-1; TRBD2 matches 8 bases. This CDR3 contains 16 residues. V lost 2 bases to trimming and J lost 8 bases; unmatched junction nucleotides: 11. Germline CDR1 is MNHEY and CDR2 is SVGAGI. As DNA, the CDR3 is TGTGCCAGCAGTTACGGGTACGGGGGGGCCTGGGATGAGCAGTTCTTC. Translated, it gives CASSYGYGGAWDEQFF.

As for this clone: This same CDR3 is encoded by further DNA sequences in the sample. The chain combines TRBV29-1 with TRBJ2-7, with D tentatively TRBD1 (6 bases). The V end was cut by 4 bases, the J end by 3 bases, with 10 bases between. Germline V gives CDR1 SQVTM, CDR2 ANQGSEA. The CDR3 spans 12 residues. The chain's CDR3 is CSVVVGGYEQYF. DNA of the CDR3: TGCAGCGTTGTTGTAGGGGGCTACGAGCAGTACTTC.